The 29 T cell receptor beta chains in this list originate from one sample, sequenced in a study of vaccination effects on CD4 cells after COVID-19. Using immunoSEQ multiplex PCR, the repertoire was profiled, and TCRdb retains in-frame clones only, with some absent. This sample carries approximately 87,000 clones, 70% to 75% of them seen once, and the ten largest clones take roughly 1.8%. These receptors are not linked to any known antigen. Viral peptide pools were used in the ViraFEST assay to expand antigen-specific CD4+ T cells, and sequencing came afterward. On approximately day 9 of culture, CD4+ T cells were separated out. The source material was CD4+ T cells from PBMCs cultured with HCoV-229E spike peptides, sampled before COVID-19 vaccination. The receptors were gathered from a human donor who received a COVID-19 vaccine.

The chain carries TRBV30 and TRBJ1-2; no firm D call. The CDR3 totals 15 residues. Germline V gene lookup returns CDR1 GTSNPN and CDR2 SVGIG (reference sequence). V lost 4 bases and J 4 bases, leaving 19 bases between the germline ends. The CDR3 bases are TGTGCCTGGATCGCCCACCCCGGGCTGCCCTATGGCTACACCTTC. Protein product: CAWIAHPGLPYGYTF.

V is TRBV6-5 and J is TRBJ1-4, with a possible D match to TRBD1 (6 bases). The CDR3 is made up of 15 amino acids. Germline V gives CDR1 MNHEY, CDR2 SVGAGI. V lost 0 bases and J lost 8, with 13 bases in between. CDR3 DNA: TGTGCCAGCAGTTACTCGAAACAGGGTGGGGAAAAACTGTTTTTT. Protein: CASSYSKQGGEKLFF.

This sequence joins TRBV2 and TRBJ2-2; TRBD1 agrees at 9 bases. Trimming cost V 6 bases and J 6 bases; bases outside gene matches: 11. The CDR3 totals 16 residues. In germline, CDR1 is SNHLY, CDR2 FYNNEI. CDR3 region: CASSPVTGGRAGELFF. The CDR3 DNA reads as TGTGCCAGCAGCCCCGTGACAGGGGGTCGGGCCGGGGAGCTGTTTTTT.

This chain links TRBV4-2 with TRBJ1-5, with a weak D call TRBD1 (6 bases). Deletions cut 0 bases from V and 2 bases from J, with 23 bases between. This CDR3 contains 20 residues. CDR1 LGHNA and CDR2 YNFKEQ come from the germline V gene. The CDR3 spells CASSQDLSRGGVVGNQPQHF. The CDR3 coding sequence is TGTGCCAGCAGCCAAGATCTTAGCAGGGGCGGCGTGGTGGGCAATCAGCCCCAGCATTTT.

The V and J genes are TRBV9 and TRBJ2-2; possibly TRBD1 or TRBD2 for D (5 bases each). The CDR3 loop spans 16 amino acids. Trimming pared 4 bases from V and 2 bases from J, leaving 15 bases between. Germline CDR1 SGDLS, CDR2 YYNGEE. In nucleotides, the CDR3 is TGTGCCAGCAGCCCCGCCGGGGCTCAAAACACCGGGGAGCTGTTTTTT. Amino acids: CASSPAGAQNTGELFF.

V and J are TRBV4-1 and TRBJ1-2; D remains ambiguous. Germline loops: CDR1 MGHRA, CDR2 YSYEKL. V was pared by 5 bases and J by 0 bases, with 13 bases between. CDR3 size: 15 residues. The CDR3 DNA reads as TGCGCCAGCAGCTTCCTTTACAATACTAACTATGGCTACACCTTC. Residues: CASSFLYNTNYGYTF.

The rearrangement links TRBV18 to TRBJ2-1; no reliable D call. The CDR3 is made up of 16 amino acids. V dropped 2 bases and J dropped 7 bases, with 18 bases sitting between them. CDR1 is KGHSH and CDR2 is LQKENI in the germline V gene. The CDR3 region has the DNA TGTGCCAGCTCACCAACGGTCAGCTCTATTTGGAATGAGCAGTTCTTC. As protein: CASSPTVSSIWNEQFF.

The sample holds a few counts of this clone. The CDR3 nucleotides read TGTGCCAGCAGCCAAGATAAGGGTGGGTGGACAGAACTGTTTTTT. Amino acids: CASSQDKGGWTELFF. The chain combines TRBV14 with TRBJ1-4, with D perhaps matching TRBD1 (6 bases). In germline, CDR1 is SGHDN, CDR2 FVKESK. The CDR3 runs 15 residues. The ends were cut back, 0 bases at V and 12 bases at J, with 17 bases in the middle.

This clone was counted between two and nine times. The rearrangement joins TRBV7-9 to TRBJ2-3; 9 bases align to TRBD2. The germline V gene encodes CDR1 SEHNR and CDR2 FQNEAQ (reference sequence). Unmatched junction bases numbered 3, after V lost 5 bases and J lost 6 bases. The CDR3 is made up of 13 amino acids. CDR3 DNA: TGTGCCAGCAGCCCGAGCGGGGGGGATACGCAGTATTTT. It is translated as CASSPSGGDTQYF.

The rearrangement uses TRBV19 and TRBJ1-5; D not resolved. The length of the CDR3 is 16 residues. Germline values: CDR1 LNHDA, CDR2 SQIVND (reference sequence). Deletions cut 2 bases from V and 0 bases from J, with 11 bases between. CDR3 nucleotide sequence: TGTGCCAGTAGTATACTGGCAGTGAATAGCAATCAGCCCCAGCATTTT. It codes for CASSILAVNSNQPQHF.

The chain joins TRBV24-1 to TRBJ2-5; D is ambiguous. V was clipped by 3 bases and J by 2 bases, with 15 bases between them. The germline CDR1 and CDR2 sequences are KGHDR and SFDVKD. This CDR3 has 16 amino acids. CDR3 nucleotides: TGTGCCACCAGTGATAACTTCTTATTGGGGCAAGAGACCCAGTACTTC. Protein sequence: CATSDNFLLGQETQYF.

CDR3 DNA sequence: TGTGCCAGTAGTATAGCGGGGACAGGTTACAATGAGCAGTTCTTC. Translating gives CASSIAGTGYNEQFF. The chain uses TRBV19 and TRBJ2-1, with TRBD1 matching over 8 bases. Per germline, CDR1 LNHDA and CDR2 SQIVND (reference sequence). V was clipped by 1 base and J by 4 bases; unmatched bases: 3. The CDR3 runs to 15 residues. The whole variable domain, filled in from reference TRBV19 and TRBJ2-1, reads DGGITQSPKYLFRKEGQNVTLSCEQNLNHDAMYWYRQDPGQGLRLIYYSQIVNDFQKGDIAEGYSVSREKKESFPLTVTSAQKNPTAFYLCASSIAGTGYNEQFFGPGTRLTVL.

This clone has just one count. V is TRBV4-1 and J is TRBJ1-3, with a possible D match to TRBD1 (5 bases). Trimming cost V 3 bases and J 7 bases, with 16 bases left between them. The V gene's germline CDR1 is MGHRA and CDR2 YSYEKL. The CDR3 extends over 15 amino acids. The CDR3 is CASSQAGAGRNTIYF. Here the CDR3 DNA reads TGCGCCAGCAGCCAGGCTGGGGCAGGGAGGAACACCATATATTTT.

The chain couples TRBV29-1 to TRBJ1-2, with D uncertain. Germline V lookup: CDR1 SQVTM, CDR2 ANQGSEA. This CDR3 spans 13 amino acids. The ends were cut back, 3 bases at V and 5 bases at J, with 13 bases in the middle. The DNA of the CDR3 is TGCAGCGTTGATAATAGACAATCGTATGGCTACACCTTC. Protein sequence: CSVDNRQSYGYTF.

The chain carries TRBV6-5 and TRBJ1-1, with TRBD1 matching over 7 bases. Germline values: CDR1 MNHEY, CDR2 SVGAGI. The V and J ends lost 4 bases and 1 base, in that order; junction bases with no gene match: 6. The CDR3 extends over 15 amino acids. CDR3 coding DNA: TGTGCCAGCAGTTTTGGTAACAGGGGGAACACTGAAGCTTTCTTT. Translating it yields CASSFGNRGNTEAFF.

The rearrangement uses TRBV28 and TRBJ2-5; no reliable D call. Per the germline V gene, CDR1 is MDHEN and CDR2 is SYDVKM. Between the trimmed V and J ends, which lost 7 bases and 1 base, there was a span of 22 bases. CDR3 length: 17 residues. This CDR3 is CASTSRRLPKVQETQYF. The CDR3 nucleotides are TGTGCCAGCACCTCGCGGCGACTCCCGAAGGTCCAAGAGACCCAGTACTTC.

The CDR3 region has the DNA TGTGCCAGCTCACCTGTTGGGACAGGGGTCGAACCCCTCCACTTT. Its protein product is CASSPVGTGVEPLHF. The rearrangement joins TRBV18 to TRBJ1-6; 10 positions match TRBD1. CDR1 and CDR2 (germline): KGHSH, LQKENI. With 3 bases clipped from V and 12 bases from J, the junction kept 8 bases outside the gene matches. This CDR3 spans 15 amino acids.

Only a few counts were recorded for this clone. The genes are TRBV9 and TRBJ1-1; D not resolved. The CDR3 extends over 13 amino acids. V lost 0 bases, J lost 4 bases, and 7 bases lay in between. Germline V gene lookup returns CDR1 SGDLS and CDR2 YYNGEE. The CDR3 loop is CASSVAMGTEAFF. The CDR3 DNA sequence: TGTGCCAGCAGCGTAGCTATGGGCACTGAAGCTTTCTTT.

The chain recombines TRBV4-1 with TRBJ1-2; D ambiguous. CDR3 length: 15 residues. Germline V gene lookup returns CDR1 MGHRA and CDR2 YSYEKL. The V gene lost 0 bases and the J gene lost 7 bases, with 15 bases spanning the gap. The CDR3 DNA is TGCGCCAGCAGCCAAGATTCGCTGCTTCGCGCTGGCTACACCTTC. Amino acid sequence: CASSQDSLLRAGYTF.

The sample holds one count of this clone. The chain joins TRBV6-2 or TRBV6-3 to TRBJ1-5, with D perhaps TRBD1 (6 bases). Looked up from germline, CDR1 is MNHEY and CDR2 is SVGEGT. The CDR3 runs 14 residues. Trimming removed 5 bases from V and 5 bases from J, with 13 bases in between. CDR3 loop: CASSKQGGYQPQHF. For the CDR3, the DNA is TGTGCCAGCAGTAAACAGGGTGGTTATCAGCCCCAGCATTTT.

The CDR3 spells CASSSGQGRAEAFF. The CDR3 DNA reads TGTGCCAGTAGTTCAGGACAGGGGAGGGCTGAAGCTTTCTTT. The V gene is TRBV19, the J gene TRBJ1-1; TRBD1 matches at 9 bases. CDR1 and CDR2 from the germline V gene are LNHDA and SQIVND (reference sequence). V shed 5 bases and J 6 bases; nucleotides not matched to a gene: 7. The CDR3 totals 14 residues.

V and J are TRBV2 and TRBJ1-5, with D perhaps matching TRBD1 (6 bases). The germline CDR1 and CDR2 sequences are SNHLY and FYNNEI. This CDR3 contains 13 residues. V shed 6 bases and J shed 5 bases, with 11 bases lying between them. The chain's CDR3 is CASRGTLDQPQHF. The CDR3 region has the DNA TGTGCCAGCAGAGGGACATTGGATCAGCCCCAGCATTTT.

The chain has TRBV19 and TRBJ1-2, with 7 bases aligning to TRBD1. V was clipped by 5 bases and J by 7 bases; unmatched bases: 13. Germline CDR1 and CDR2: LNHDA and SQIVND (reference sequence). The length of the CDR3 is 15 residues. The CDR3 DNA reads TGTGCCAGTAGTTCCCCCGGGACAGAGAGACGTGGCTACACCTTC. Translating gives CASSSPGTERRGYTF.

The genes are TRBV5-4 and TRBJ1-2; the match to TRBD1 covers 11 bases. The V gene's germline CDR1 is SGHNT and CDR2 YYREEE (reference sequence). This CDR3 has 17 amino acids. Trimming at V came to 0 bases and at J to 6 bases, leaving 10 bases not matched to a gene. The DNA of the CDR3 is TGTGCCAGCAGCTTGGCCGGACAGGGGGCGAAAAAAGATGGCTACACCTTC. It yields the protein CASSLAGQGAKKDGYTF. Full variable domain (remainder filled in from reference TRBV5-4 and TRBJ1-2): ETGVTQSPTHLIKTRGQQVTLRCSSQSGHNTVSWYQQALGQGPQFIFQYYREEENGRGNFPPRFSGLQFPNYSSELNVNALELDDSALYLCASSLAGQGAKKDGYTFGSGTRLTVV.

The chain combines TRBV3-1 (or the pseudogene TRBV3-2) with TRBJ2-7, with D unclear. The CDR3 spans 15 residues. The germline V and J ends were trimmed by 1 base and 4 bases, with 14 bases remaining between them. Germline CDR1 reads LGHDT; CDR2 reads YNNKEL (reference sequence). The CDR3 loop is CASSQAPTILYEQYV. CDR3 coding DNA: TGTGCCAGCAGCCAAGCTCCTACGATATTGTACGAGCAGTACGTC.

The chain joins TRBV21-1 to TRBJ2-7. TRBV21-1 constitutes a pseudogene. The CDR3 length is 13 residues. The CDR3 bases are TGTGCCAGCAGCAAATGGTCCACCTACGAGCAGTACGTC. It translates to CASSKWSTYEQYV.

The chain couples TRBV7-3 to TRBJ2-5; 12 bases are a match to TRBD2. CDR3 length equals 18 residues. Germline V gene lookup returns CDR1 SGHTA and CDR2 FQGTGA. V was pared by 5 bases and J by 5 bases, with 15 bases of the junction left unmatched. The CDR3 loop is CASSQNPLAGGPGETQYF. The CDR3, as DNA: TGTGCCAGCAGCCAAAACCCCCTAGCGGGGGGGCCTGGGGAGACCCAGTACTTC.

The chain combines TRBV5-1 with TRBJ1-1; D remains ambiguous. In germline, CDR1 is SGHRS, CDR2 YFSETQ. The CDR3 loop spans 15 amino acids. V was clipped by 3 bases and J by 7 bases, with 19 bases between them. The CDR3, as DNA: TGCGCCAGCAGCTCTAATGGCATAGGGATCTATGAAGCTTTCTTT. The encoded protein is CASSSNGIGIYEAFF.

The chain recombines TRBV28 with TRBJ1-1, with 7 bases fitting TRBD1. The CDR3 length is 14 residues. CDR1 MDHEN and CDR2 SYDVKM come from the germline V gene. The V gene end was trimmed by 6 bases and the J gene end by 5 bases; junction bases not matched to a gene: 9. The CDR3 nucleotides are TGTGCCAGCAGCCGAGGGGGCGCGGGTACTGAAGCTTTCTTT. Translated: CASSRGGAGTEAFF.